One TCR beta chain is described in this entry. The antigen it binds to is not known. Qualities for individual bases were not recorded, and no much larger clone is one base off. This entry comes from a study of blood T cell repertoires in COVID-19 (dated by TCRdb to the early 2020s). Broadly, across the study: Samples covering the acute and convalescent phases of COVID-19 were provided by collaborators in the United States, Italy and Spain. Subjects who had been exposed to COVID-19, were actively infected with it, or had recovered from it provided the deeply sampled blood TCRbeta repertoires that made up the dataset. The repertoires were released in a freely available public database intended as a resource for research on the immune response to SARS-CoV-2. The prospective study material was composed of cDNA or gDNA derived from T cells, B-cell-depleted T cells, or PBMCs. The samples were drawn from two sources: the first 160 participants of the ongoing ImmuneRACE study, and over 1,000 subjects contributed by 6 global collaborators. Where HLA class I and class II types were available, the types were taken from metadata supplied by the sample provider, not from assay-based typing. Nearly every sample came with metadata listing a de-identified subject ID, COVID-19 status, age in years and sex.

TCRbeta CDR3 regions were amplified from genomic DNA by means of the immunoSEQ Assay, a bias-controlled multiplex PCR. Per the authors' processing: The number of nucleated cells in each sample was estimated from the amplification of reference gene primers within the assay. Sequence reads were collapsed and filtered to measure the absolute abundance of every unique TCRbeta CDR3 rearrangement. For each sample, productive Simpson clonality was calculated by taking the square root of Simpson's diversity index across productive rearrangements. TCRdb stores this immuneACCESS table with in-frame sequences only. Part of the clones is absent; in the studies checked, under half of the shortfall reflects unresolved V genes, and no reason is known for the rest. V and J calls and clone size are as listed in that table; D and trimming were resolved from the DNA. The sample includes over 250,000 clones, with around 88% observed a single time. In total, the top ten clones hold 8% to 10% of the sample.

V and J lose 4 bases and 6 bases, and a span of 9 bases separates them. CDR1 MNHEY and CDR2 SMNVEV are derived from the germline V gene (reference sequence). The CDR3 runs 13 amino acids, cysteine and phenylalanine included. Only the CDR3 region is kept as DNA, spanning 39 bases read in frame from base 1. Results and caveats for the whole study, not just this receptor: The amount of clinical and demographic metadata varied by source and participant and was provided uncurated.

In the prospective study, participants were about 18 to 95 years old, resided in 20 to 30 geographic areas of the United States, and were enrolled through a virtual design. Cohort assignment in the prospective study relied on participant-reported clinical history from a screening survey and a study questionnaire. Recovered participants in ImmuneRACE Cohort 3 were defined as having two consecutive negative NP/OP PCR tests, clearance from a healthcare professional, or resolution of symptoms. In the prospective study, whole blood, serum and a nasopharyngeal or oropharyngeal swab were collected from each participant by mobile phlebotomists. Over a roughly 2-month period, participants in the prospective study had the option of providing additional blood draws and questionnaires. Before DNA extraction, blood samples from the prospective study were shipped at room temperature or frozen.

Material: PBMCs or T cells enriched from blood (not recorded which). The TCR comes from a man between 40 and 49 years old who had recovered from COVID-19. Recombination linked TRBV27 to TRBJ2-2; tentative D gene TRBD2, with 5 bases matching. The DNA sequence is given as TGTGCCAGCAGTTCCACTAGAGCCGGGGAGCTGTTTTTT. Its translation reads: CASSSTRAGELFF.